Listed here is a single T cell receptor (beta chain). What it binds is unknown. An end of the junction differs from the germline gene, which may be a read error. The source of the sample is a study of identical twins. Overall study findings and caveats: Excess sharing by twins proved weaker in beta out-of-frame sequences. The study drew conclusions from cross-sectional statistical analysis, not from following the same donors. In cord blood, abundant beta clonotypes had fewer insertions; memory showed no trend.

Template switching introduced a universal primer site, and the cDNA bore unique molecular identifiers. MiXCR was run by TCRdb on the 5' RACE reads, yielding one entry per CDR3 protein. Among around 1.7 million distinct CDR3 sequences, under 35% were seen once, and the ten largest hold around 0.25%. The sequenced sample was cord blood. This clonotype was sampled from a newborn girl in good health.

The CDR3 region has the DNA TGTGCCTCCAGCGGGACTAGCGGGAGGGCTAGATCAAATGAGCAGTACTTC. Its translation: CASSGTSGRARSNEQYF. The rearrangement uses TRBV24-1 and TRBJ2-5, with 16 bases that match TRBD2. The CDR3 is made up of 17 amino acids. Per the germline V gene, CDR1 is KGHDR and CDR2 is SFDVKD.